These 5 T cell receptor beta chains came from one sample sequenced in a study of Ad26.COV2.S vaccination and SARS-CoV-2 variants. Only in-frame clones appear in the TCRdb table, and some are missing; sequencing was by immunoSEQ multiplex PCR. The table records about 140,000 clones, roughly 88% of them present only once. Specimen: peripheral blood, collected after recovery from COVID-19. These TCRs come from a human donor who had recovered from COVID-19.

This clone was seen just once. This sequence joins TRBV19 and TRBJ2-7; 8 nucleotides line up with TRBD1. The germline CDR1 and CDR2 sequences are LNHDA and SQIVND (reference sequence). This CDR3 is built from 11 residues. Germline trimming cut 9 bases from V and 11 bases from J; bases unmatched to any gene: 9. Here the CDR3 DNA reads TGTGCCAGCCGAGGACAGGGTGGGAAGTACTTC. This encodes CASRGQGGKYF.

J is TRBJ2-7 and V is TRBV18, with D maybe TRBD2 (7 bases). Trimming removed 6 bases from V and 6 bases from J, with 18 bases in between. The CDR3 spans 14 residues. Germline V gene data show CDR1 as KGHSH and CDR2 as LQKENI. As DNA, the CDR3 is TGTGCCAGCTCGAGAGGGGGAGGGTTTGGCGAGCAGTACTTC. Its protein product is CASSRGGGFGEQYF.

Comment on this clone: The junction shows a germline mismatch at one end, possibly a read error. The V gene is TRBV7-7, the J gene TRBJ1-1; D remains unclear. The CDR3 is made up of 13 amino acids. In germline, CDR1 is SSHAT, CDR2 FNYEAQ (reference sequence). The CDR3 here is CASSLDVNTEAFF. The CDR3 DNA follows: TGTGCTAGCAGCTTAGACGTGAACACTGAAGCTTTCTTT.

The chain is built from TRBV5-1 and TRBJ2-7; no clear D gene. The length of the CDR3 is 13 residues. Germline values: CDR1 SGHRS, CDR2 YFSETQ. The V gene lost 7 bases and the J gene lost 5 bases, with 16 bases spanning the gap. The CDR3 coding sequence is TGCGCCAGCCGCCTGGGGTCGCTCCACGAGCAGTACTTC. As protein: CASRLGSLHEQYF. The entire variable domain, with the rest obtained from reference TRBV5-1 and TRBJ2-7, is as follows: KAGVTQTPRYLIKTRGQQVTLSCSPISGHRSVSWYQQTPGQGLQFLFEYFSETQRNKGNFPGRFSGRQFSNSRSEMNVSTLELGDSALYLCASRLGSLHEQYFGPGTRLTVT.

V and J are TRBV13 and TRBJ2-1; D might be TRBD1 or TRBD2, each matching 5 bases. The CDR3 has 14 amino acids. V lost 4 bases and J lost 5, with 12 bases in between. Per the germline V gene, CDR1 is PRHDT and CDR2 is FYEKMQ (reference sequence). The CDR3 nucleotides read TGTGCCAGCAGCTCCATGGTGGGGGACAATGAGCAGTTCTTC. It specifies CASSSMVGDNEQFF.